This entry lists 6 T cell receptor beta chains sequenced from one sample in a study of T cell changes during pregnancy in multiple sclerosis. Measured with immunoSEQ multiplex PCR; TCRdb has only the in-frame clones, and not every one. The data show more than 65,000 clones, with roughly 93% seen just once and about 0.93% held by the top ten. The sequenced sample was peripheral blood, obtained in the first trimester of pregnancy. All receptors come from a female donor with multiple sclerosis, enrolled in a pregnancy study.

CDR3 protein: CASSAGGREQFF. The CDR3, as DNA: TGCGCCAGCAGCGCGGGGGGGCGTGAGCAGTTCTTC. V gene TRBV4-1 combines with J gene TRBJ2-1; 9 bases agree with TRBD2. This CDR3 has 12 residues. J gave up 9 bases and V 5 bases, and 2 bases lay outside the gene matches. Germline CDR1 reads MGHRA; CDR2 reads YSYEKL.

This clone was picked up one time. CDR3 region: CASSRNLAGFSYNEQFF. The CDR3 region has the DNA TGTGCCAGTAGTAGGAACCTAGCGGGGTTCTCCTACAATGAGCAGTTCTTC. This chain joins TRBV19 and TRBJ2-1; 9 bases fit TRBD2. The CDR3 runs 17 residues. Germline V gene lookup returns CDR1 LNHDA and CDR2 SQIVND (reference sequence). V was clipped by 4 bases and J by 0 bases; unmatched bases: 7.

The gene calls are TRBV7-2 and TRBJ1-2, with TRBD1 matching over 10 bases. J lost 0 bases, V lost 5 bases, and 12 bases had no gene match. Per germline, CDR1 SGHTA and CDR2 FQGNSA. The CDR3 is made up of 18 amino acids. The DNA for the CDR3 is TGTGCCAGCAGCAACCGAAGACAGGGGGCTTCAGCTAACTATGGCTACACCTTC. This translates into CASSNRRQGASANYGYTF.

As DNA, the CDR3 is TGTGCCTGGGGGACAGGGTACACAGATACGCAGTATTTT. Protein: CAWGTGYTDTQYF. The chain employs TRBV30 and TRBJ2-3; 9 nucleotides line up with TRBD1. This CDR3 is 13 amino acids long. The germline CDR1 and CDR2 sequences are GTSNPN and SVGIG (reference sequence). V lost 5 bases and J lost 2; bases outside the gene matches: 2.

The rearrangement joins TRBV2 to TRBJ1-6; 7 bases agree with TRBD1. The CDR3 is 14 residues long. CDR1 is SNHLY, CDR2 FYNNEI, per germline. The ends lost 10 bases at V and 7 bases at J; junction bases unmatched: 10. CDR3 sequence (DNA): TGTGCCAACACTGGGGACAGCTCGAATTCACCCCTCCACTTT. Amino acids: CANTGDSSNSPLHF.

The gene calls are TRBV19 and TRBJ2-7; TRBD1 aligns across 7 bases. With V trimmed by 3 bases and J by 3 bases, 5 bases remained unmatched. Germline V gene sequence: CDR1 LNHDA, CDR2 SQIVND (reference sequence). The CDR3 runs to 14 residues. The CDR3 DNA follows: TGTGCCAGTAGTATGGTCCCAGGGGGCTACGAGCAGTACTTC. Translating it yields CASSMVPGGYEQYF.